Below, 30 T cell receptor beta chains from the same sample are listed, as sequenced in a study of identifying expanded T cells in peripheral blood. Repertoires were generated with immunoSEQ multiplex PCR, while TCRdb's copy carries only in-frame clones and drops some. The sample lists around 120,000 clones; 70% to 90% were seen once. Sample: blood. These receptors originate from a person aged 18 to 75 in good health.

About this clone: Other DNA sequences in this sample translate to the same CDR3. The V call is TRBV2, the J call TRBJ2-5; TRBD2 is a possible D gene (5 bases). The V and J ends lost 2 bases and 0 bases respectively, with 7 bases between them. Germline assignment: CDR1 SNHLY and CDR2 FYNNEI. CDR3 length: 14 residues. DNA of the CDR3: TGTGCCAGCAGTGAACGGACTTACCAAGAGACCCAGTACTTC. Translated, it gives CASSERTYQETQYF.

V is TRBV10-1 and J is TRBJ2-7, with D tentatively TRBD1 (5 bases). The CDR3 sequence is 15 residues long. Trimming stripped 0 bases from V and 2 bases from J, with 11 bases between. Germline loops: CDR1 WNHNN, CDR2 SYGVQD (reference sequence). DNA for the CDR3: TGCGCCAGCAGTGAGTCCCCCGGCAGGGCCTACGAGCAGTACTTC. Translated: CASSESPGRAYEQYF.

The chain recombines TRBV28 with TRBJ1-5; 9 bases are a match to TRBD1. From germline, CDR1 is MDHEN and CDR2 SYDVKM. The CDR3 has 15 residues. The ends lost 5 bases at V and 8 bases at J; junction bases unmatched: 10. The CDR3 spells CASSLRDREGKPQHF. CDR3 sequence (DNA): TGTGCCAGCAGTCTCCGGGACAGGGAAGGTAAGCCCCAGCATTTT.

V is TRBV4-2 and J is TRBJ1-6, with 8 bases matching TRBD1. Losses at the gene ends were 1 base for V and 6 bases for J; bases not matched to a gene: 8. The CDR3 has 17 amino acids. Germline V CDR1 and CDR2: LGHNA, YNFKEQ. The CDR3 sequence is CASSQALRTGSNSPLHF. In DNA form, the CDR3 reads TGTGCCAGCAGCCAAGCCTTAAGGACAGGGAGTAATTCACCCCTCCACTTT.

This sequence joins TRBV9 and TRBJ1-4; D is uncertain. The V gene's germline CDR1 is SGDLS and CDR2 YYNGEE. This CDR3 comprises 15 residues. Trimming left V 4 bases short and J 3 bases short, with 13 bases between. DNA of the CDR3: TGTGCCAGCAGCACCCGGACCGAACCTAATGAAAAACTGTTTTTT. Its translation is CASSTRTEPNEKLFF.

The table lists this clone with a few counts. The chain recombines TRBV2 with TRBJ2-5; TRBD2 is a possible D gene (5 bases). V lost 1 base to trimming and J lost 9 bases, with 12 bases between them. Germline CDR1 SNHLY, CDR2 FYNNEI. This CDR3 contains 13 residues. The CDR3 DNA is TGTGCCAGCAGTGAAGAACTAGAAGGTTCCCAGTACTTC. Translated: CASSEELEGSQYF.

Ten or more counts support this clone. CDR3 region: CASNKRTGYGYTF. The CDR3 coding sequence is TGTGCCAGCAACAAAAGGACAGGCTATGGCTACACCTTC. The chain employs TRBV7-9 and TRBJ1-2, with TRBD1 matching over 7 bases. CDR3 length: 13 amino acids. Trimming took 7 bases from V and 4 from J; bases not matched to a gene: 6. Germline CDR1 and CDR2: SEHNR and FQNEAQ (reference sequence).

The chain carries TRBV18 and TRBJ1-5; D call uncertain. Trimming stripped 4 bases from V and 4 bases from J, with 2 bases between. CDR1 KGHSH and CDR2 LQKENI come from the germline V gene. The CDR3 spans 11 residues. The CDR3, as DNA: TGTGCCAGCTCACGAAATCAGCCCCAGCATTTT. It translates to CASSRNQPQHF. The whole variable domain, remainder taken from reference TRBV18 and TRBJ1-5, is NAGVMQNPRHLVRRRGQEARLRCSPMKGHSHVYWYRQLPEEGLKFMVYLQKENIIDESGMPKERFSAEFPKEGPSILRIQQVVRGDSAAYFCASSRNQPQHFGDGTRLSIL.

In DNA, the CDR3 is TGTGCCAGCAGTTACTCAAGGTTGGACAGGACCTACGAGCAGTACTTC. It yields the protein CASSYSRLDRTYEQYF. This chain joins TRBV6-6 and TRBJ2-7, with 7 bases identical to TRBD1. V lost 0 bases to trimming and J lost 2 bases; unmatched junction nucleotides: 7. The CDR3 is 16 residues long. Germline CDR1 reads MNHNY; CDR2 reads SVGAGI (reference sequence).

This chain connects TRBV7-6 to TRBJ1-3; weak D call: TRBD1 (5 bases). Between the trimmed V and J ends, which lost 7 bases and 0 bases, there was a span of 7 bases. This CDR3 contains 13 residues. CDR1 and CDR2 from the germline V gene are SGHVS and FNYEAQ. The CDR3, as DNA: TGTGCCAGCAAGACAGTCTCTGGAAACACCATATATTTT. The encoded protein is CASKTVSGNTIYF.

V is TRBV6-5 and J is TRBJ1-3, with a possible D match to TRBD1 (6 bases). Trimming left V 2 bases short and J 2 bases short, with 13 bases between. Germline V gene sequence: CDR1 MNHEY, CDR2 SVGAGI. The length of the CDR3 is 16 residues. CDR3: CASSYGWAGAGNTIYF. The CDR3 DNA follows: TGTGCCAGCAGTTACGGGTGGGCAGGGGCTGGAAACACCATATATTTT.

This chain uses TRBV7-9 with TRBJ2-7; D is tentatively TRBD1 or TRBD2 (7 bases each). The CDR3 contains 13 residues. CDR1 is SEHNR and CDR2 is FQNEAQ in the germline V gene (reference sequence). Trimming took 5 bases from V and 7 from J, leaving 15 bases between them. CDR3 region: CASSPRGGWEQYF. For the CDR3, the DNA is TGTGCCAGCAGCCCCAGGGGGGGCTGGGAGCAGTACTTC.

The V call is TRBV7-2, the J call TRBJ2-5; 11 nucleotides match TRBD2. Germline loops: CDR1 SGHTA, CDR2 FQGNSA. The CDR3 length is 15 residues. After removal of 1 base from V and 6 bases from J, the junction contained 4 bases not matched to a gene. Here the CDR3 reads CASSLDSGGVKTQYF. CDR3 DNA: TGTGCCAGCAGCTTAGATAGCGGGGGGGTTAAGACCCAGTACTTC.

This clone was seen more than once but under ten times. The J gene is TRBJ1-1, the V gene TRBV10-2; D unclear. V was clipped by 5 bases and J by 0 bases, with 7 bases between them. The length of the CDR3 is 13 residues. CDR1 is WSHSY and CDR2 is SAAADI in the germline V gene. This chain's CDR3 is CASSLQMNTEAFF. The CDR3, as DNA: TGCGCCAGCAGTCTTCAGATGAACACTGAAGCTTTCTTT.

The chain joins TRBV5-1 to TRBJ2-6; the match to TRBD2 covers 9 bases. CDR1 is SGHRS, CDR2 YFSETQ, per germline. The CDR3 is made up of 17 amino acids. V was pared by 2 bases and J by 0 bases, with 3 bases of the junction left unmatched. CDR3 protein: CASSFLAGSSGANVLTF. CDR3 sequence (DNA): TGCGCCAGCAGCTTCCTAGCGGGGAGCTCTGGGGCCAACGTCCTGACTTTC.

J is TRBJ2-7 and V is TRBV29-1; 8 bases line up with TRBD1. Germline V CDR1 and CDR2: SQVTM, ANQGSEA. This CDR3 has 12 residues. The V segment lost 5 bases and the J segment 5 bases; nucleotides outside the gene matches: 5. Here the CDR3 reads CSVFGQGDEQYF. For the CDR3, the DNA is TGCAGCGTTTTTGGACAGGGTGACGAGCAGTACTTC.

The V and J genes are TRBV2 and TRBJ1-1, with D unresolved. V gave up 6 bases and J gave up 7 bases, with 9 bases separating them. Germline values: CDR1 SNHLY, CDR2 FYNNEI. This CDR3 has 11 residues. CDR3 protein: CASRASLEAFF. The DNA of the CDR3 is TGTGCCAGCAGAGCCAGCCTTGAAGCTTTCTTT.

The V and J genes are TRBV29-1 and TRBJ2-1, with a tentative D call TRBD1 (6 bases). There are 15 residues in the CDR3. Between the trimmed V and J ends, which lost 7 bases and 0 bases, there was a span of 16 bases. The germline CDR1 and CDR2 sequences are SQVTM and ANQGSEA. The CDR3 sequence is CSGSRTALSYNEQFF. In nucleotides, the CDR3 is TGCAGCGGATCGCGGACAGCCCTCTCCTACAATGAGCAGTTCTTC.

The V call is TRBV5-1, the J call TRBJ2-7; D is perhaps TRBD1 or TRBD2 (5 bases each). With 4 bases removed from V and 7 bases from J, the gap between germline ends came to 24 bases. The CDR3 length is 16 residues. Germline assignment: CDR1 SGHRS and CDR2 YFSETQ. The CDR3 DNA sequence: TGCGCCAGCAGCCCAGGGACCGATCAGTTATTGGGGGAGCAGTACTTC. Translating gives CASSPGTDQLLGEQYF.

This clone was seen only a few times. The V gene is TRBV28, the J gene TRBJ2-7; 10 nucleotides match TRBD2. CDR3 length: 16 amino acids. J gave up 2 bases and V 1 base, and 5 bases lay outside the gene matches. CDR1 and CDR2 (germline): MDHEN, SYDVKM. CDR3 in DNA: TGTGCCAGCAGTTTATTATTACTAGCGGGGACCTACGAGCAGTACTTC. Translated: CASSLLLLAGTYEQYF.

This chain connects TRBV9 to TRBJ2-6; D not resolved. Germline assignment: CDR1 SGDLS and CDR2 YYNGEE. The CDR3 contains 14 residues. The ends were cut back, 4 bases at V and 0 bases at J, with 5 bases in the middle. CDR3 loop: CASSPPSGANVLTF. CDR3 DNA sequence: TGTGCCAGCAGCCCCCCCTCTGGGGCCAACGTCCTGACTTTC.

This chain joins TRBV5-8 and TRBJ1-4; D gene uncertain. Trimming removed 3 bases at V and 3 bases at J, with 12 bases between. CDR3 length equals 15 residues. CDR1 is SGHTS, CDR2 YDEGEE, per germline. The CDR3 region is CASSWTGWPNEKLFF. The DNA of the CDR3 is TGTGCCAGCAGCTGGACCGGGTGGCCTAATGAAAAACTGTTTTTT.

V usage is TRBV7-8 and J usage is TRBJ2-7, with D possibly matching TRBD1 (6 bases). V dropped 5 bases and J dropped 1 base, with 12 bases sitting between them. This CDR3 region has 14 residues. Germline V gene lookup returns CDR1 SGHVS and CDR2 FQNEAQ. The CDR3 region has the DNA TGTGCCAGCAGCCTCCTCAGGGGTTCCTACGAGCAGTACTTC. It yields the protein CASSLLRGSYEQYF.

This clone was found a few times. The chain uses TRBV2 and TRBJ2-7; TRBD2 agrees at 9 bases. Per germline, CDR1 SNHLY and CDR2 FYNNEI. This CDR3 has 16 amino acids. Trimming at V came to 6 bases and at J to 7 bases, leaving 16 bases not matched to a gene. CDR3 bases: TGTGCCAGCAGCGACGCAAAGGGCGGGAGGGCCCATGAGCAGTACTTC. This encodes CASSDAKGGRAHEQYF.

CDR3 DNA: TGTGCCAGCAGCCCCCTTGGGGATACGCAGTATTTT. It encodes CASSPLGDTQYF. The chain links TRBV11-2 to TRBJ2-3; no firm D call. This CDR3 is built from 12 residues. The V and J ends lost 5 bases and 6 bases respectively, with 9 bases between them. The germline gives CDR1 SGHAT, CDR2 FQNNGV.

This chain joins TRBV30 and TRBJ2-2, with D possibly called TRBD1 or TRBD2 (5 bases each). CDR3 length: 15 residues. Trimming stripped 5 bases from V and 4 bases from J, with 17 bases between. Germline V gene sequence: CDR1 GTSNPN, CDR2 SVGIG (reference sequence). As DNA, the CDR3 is TGTGCCTGGTCCCTCCAAGGGACGGTCACCGGGGAGCTGTTTTTT. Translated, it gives CAWSLQGTVTGELFF.

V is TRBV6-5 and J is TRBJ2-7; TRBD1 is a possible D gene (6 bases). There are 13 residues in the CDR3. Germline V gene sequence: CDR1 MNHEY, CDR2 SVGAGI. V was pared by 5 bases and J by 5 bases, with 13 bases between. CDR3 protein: CASSRQVRDEQYF. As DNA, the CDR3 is TGTGCCAGCAGTCGACAGGTTAGGGACGAGCAGTACTTC.

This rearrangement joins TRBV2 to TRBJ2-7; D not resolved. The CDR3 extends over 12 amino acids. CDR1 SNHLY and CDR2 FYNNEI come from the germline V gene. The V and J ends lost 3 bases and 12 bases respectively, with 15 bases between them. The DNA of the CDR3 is TGTGCCAGCAGTGAGCCACCCGGTGAGATGTACTTC. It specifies CASSEPPGEMYF. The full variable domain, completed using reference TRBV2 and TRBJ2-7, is EPEVTQTPSHQVTQMGQEVILRCVPISNHLYFYWYRQILGQKVEFLVSFYNNEISEKSEIFDDQFSVERPDGSNFTLKIRSTKLEDSAMYFCASSEPPGEMYFGPGTRLTVT.

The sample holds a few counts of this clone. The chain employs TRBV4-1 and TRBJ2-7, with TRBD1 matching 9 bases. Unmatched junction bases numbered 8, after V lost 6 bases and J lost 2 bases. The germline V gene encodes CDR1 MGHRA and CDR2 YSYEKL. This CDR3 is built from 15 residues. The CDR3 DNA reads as TGCGCCAGCAGAGAAACCGGGACAGGGACCTACGAGCAGTACTTC. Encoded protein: CASRETGTGTYEQYF.

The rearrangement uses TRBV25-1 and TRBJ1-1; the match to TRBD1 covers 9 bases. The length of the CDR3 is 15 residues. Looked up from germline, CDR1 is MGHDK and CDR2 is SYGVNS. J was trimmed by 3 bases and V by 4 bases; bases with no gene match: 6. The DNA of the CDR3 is TGTGCCAGCAGTGGGGACAGGGCAACCGACACTGAAGCTTTCTTT. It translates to CASSGDRATDTEAFF.